Included here is one T cell receptor beta chain sequence, with context. The clone's antigen remains unknown. Base qualities are not recorded, but no much larger clone differs from it by a single base. The sample is drawn from a study of T cells in Graves' hyperthyroidism and ophthalmopathy (dated by TCRdb to about 2019). Background on the whole study: A discovery cohort of approximately 97 patients, 43 with Graves' ophthalmopathy and about 58 with stable Graves' hyperthyroidism, was used to find distinguishing TCR V-J signatures. Whether ophthalmopathy could be predicted prospectively was tested in an independent validation cohort made up of under 20 hyperthyroidism patients plus 17 patients who later progressed to ophthalmopathy. The 100 or so discovery patients were divided at random into training and test sets in a 7:3 ratio. Thyroid tissue and blood T-cell repertoires from about six Graves' hyperthyroidism patients were also compared in the study. After sampling, hyperthyroidism patients received methimazole starting at 30 mg daily, and ophthalmopathy patients received high-dose intravenous methylprednisolone. TCR Vbeta CDR3 sequencing of around 130 peripheral blood samples (over 40 ophthalmopathy, roughly 74 hyperthyroidism and approximately 17 progressor patients) is reported in the paper.

The TCR beta CDR3 regions were amplified from RNA transcripts. For the first round of RT-PCR on the TCR CDR3, the HTBI primer set was used together with the Qiagen OneStep RT-PCR kit. Libraries were constructed in a second round of multiplex PCR, after which size selection and purification were performed. Sequencing of the libraries was done on an Illumina HiSeq2000 using paired-end 100 bp reads. For the original study's pipeline: SOAPnuke was used to process the raw data, throwing out any read that contained adapters or uncalled bases, had a mean Phred below 15, or lacked an exact constant-primer or identifier match. COPE v1.2.5 was used to merge high-quality paired reads, and clonotypes were defined as unique nucleotide sequences. Clonotypes were aligned to IMGT TRBV, TRBD and TRBJ reference segments using MiTCR v1.1. Only V-J combinations with frequency above 0.0001, covering about 99% of repertoires, were analysed. The TCS score was defined as F50 (clonal expansion) divided by E x V (chaos), with BLOSUM62-based TCRdist calculated between CDR3 peptides within each V-J. Welch's t-statistics and random forest reduced around 520 V-J features to 10 to 15, which were used in a naive Bayes classifier (R e1071). The similarity between thyroid and blood repertoires was quantified using the Morisita-Horn index. TCRdb ran its own pipeline on the public reads, namely fastp trimming at Q25 and MiXCR clone calling, and kept in-frame beta chains. Rows are combined by CDR3 protein, so each entry shows the most common genes and DNA. TCRdb's processing, not the study's, gives the V and J calls here. For this sample the table gives 660,000 or so distinct CDR3 sequences, of which about 45% were detected only once. The ten largest make up more than 7% of the sample.

Measured from the cysteine to the phenylalanine, the CDR3 is 13 residues long. CDR3 DNA only is kept here, 39 bases in frame from base 1. In the germline V gene (reference sequence), CDR1 corresponds to SEHNR and CDR2 to FQNEAQ. V is pared back by 4 bases and J by 7 bases, with 10 bases lying between the germline termini. Patients with uncontrolled infections, other autoimmune diseases, pregnancy or lactation were excluded. Diagnoses were established on the basis of clinical symptoms, serum thyroxine and TRAb, thyroid ultrasound, and orbital computed tomography. Total RNA was extracted with Trizol reagent, and quality was checked on an Agilent 2100 Bioanalyzer. The research as a whole found: During validation, the model predicted progression to ophthalmopathy a median of around 7 months ahead of onset, with more than 55% sensitivity and about 75% specificity. Blood samples also contained most of the expanded thyroid clonotypes (frequency above 0.001), which suggests that blood repertoires may reflect thyroid immune responses. No statistical method was used to fix the sample size in advance, and group allocation was not hidden from the investigators. In cross-validation, a model built on a 13 V-J signature told ophthalmopathy apart from stable hyperthyroidism with approximately 90% sensitivity and roughly 81% specificity, and in testing the same model reached 80%/75%.

The receptor chain draws on TRBV7-9 and TRBJ1-4; a confident D gene designation cannot be given. The sequenced material came from peripheral blood or thyroid tissue (not recorded which). This receptor was taken from an adult man with Graves' disease, either hyperthyroidism or ophthalmopathy (not recorded which). The DNA reads as follows: TGTGCCAGCAGCTCTTCAGGATTTGAAAAACTGTTTTTT. It translates as CASSSSGFEKLFF.